Given below is one T cell receptor beta chain in context. What it binds is unknown. The CDR3 is made up of 13 amino acids. The V and J ends lost 5 bases and 3 bases, in that order; junction bases with no gene match: 1. In germline, CDR1 is SEHNR, CDR2 FQNEAQ (reference sequence). The data derive from a study of Ad26.COV2.S vaccination and SARS-CoV-2 variants. Overall study context: Within the COV1001 Ad26.COV2.S trial arm, the donor was enrolled.

General study findings and limits: Total T cell responses, in the TCR breadth and depth analyses, may have been underestimated. Reports say spike-specific CD8+ and CD4+ T cell responses covered substantial breadth after vaccination.

Method: immunoSEQ multiplex PCR; TCRdb's copy keeps in-frame clones and lacks some. The sample shows 410,000 or so clones, 75% to 95% of them seen only once. The treatment here: around 19 received Ad26.COV2.S at low or high dose, single or two shots; roughly five received placebo; per-sample allocation not given. The study sampled participants on day 63 after the first vaccine or placebo injection. The input for sequencing was peripheral blood, taken in a trial of Ad26.COV2.S vaccine versus placebo. The TCR sequence derives from a person between 18 and 65 years old who received the Ad26.COV2.S COVID-19 vaccine or a placebo. V is TRBV7-9 and J is TRBJ2-7, with 10 bases identical to TRBD1. DNA for the CDR3: TGTGCCAGCAGCCGGACAGGGGGCTACGAGCAGTACTTC. Protein: CASSRTGGYEQYF.